Listed below are T cell receptor beta chains from one sample, sequenced in a study of T cell responses to AZD1222 COVID-19 vaccine. This table comes from immunoSEQ multiplex PCR, and its TCRdb copy is limited to in-frame clones, with some not included. The table records around 130,000 clones, approximately 86% of them present only once. Sequenced material: peripheral blood, taken 28 days after the second AZD1222 dose. Receptors were obtained from an adult who received the AZD1222 COVID-19 vaccine. Both conserved end residues are part of each CDR3. D genes are given only for firm matches. Clone size appears in some rows only: once, few, many, or a class for an expanded clone.

>-|-|TRBJ2-5|TRBV3-1/TRBV3-2
CASSQVGGTQYF
TGTGCCAGCAGCCAAGTAGGTGGGACCCAGTACTTC
>-|-|TRBJ1-6|TRBV6-6
CASGAGFNNSPLHF
TGTGCCAGCGGGGCGGGGTTTAATAATTCACCCCTCCACTTT
>-|-|TRBJ2-1|TRBV11-1
CASSLQDAVYNEQFF
TGTGCCAGCAGCTTACAGGACGCGGTCTACAATGAGCAGTTCTTC
>-|TRBD1|TRBJ2-7|TRBV18
CASSPPGQPYEQYF
TGTGCCAGCTCACCCCCGGGACAGCCTTACGAGCAGTACTTC
>-|-|TRBJ2-2|TRBV6-5
CASSYRSLGNTGELFF
TGTGCCAGCAGTTATCGGAGTCTAGGAAACACCGGGGAGCTGTTTTTT
>-|-|TRBJ1-4|TRBV5-1
CASSIRTSSNEKLFF
TGCGCCAGCAGCATAAGGACGTCTTCAAATGAAAAACTGTTTTTT
>-|-|TRBJ2-7|TRBV18
CASSGRVPEQYF
TGTGCCAGCTCGGGGAGAGTACCCGAGCAGTACTTC
>-|-|TRBJ1-1|TRBV5-1
CASSLDSNTEAFF
TGCGCCAGCAGCTTGGACAGTAACACTGAAGCTTTCTTT
>-|-|TRBJ1-4|TRBV5-4
CASSLPSGRKGANEKLFF
TGTGCCAGCAGCCTGCCGTCGGGACGGAAGGGAGCTAATGAAAAACTGTTTTTT
>-|-|TRBJ1-2|TRBV4-2
CASSQDMLDGYGYTF
TGTGCCAGCAGCCAAGATATGCTGGACGGCTATGGCTACACCTTC
>-|-|TRBJ1-1|TRBV5-1
CASTSQVDTEAFF
TGCGCCAGCACCTCACAGGTGGACACTGAAGCTTTCTTT
>-|-|TRBJ1-1|TRBV15
CATSRPPGIAFF
TGTGCCACCAGCAGGCCCCCAGGCATAGCTTTCTTT
>-|-|TRBJ2-1|TRBV3-1/TRBV3-2
CASSQNGVREQFF
TGTGCCAGCAGCCAGAACGGGGTTCGCGAGCAGTTCTTC
>-|-|TRBJ2-1|TRBV15
CATSSSGNPQQFF
TGTGCCACCAGCAGTTCAGGTAATCCGCAGCAGTTCTTC
>-|-|TRBJ2-5|TRBV11-1
CASSLNRETQYF
TGTGCCAGCAGCTTAAACCGCGAGACCCAGTACTTC
>-|TRBD1|TRBJ1-2|TRBV5-6
CASSLLDRGHYGYTF
TGTGCCAGCAGCTTGCTGGACAGGGGGCACTATGGCTACACCTTC
>-|-|TRBJ1-2|TRBV27
CASSLRPDGFYGYTF
TGTGCCAGCAGTTTACGTCCGGACGGTTTCTATGGCTACACCTTC
>-|-|TRBJ2-2|TRBV2
CASSVGTPLQGELFF
TGTGCCAGCAGTGTAGGGACTCCACTTCAGGGGGAGCTGTTTTTT
>-|-|TRBJ1-2|TRBV19
CASSTADPANYGYTF
TGTGCCAGTAGTACCGCCGACCCCGCTAACTATGGCTACACCTTC
>-|-|TRBJ1-4|TRBV7-8
CASSYRRQTNEKLFF
TGTGCCAGCAGCTACCGTAGGCAGACGAATGAAAAACTGTTTTTT
>once|-|TRBJ1-6|TRBV13
CASSLGGPTGRDSPLHF
TGTGCCAGCAGCTTAGGGGGCCCCACCGGGAGGGATTCACCCCTCCACTTT
>-|TRBD1|TRBJ1-5|TRBV15
CATSRVQGNQPQHF
TGTGCCACCAGCAGAGTACAGGGGAATCAGCCCCAGCATTTT
>-|TRBD1|TRBJ1-4|TRBV10-3
CAISESSGQNEKLFF
TGTGCCATCAGTGAGTCGTCGGGACAGAATGAAAAACTGTTTTTT